This entry lists 22 T cell receptor beta chains sequenced from one sample in a study of tumor-infiltrating lymphocytes in primary liver carcinoma. Production of TCR beta cDNA used roughly 480 ng total RNA together with a constant-region primer. Modified slightly, ARM-PCR produced TCR beta libraries over three nested multiplex PCR rounds. For around 11 cycles apiece, the opening two PCR rounds ran with TRBV1-TRBV30 forward primers and a C-beta reverse primer. TCRdb analysed the multiplex PCR reads with MiXCR anew, one entry per CDR3 protein. The table lists more than 90,000 distinct CDR3 sequences, around 73% of them singletons, with 10% to 15% in the top ten. Taking about 18-32 mg of unsorted bulk tissue, the authors co-extracted RNA and DNA. The sequencing sample was made of liver tumor tissue from sampling region 2. Noted subset: tumor region T2, inferior pole. The source of these receptors is a woman aged 60 to 75 with primary liver carcinoma and hepatitis B virus infection.

Worth noting for this clonotype: The conserved phenylalanine or tryptophan normally closing the CDR3 is absent here, so this likely arose from a read error. The chain employs TRBV5-1 and TRBJ1-1; D not certain. Germline lookup yields CDR1 SGHRS and CDR2 YFSETQ. V shed 0 bases and J shed 1 base, with 13 bases lying between them. The CDR3 is 16 amino acids. The CDR3 DNA is TGCGCCAGCAGCTTGGCGGCGGCCCGAGAGAACACTGAAGCTTTCTCT. Amino acids: CASSLAAARENTEAFS.

About this clonotype itself: The junction departs from the called germline gene at one end, perhaps through a read error. This chain joins TRBV11-2 and TRBJ2-2; possible D gene TRBD2, 5 bases. The CDR3 totals 15 residues. CDR1 SGHAT and CDR2 FQNNGV come from the germline V gene. CDR3 DNA: TGTGCCAGCAGCCCTCCGCAAGTACCGGCCGGGGAACTGTTTTTT. Amino acids: CASSPPQVPAGELFF.

The chain uses TRBV30 and TRBJ1-2, with a tentative D call TRBD1 (5 bases). The CDR3 contains 14 residues. Per the germline V gene, CDR1 is GTSNPN and CDR2 is SVGIG (reference sequence). The CDR3 DNA follows: TGTGCTTCCGTCTGGGGGATAAAAGGCTATGGCTACACCTTC. Residues: CASVWGIKGYGYTF.

The chain combines TRBV11-3 with TRBJ2-7; TRBD1 matches 7 bases. The CDR3 loop spans 15 amino acids. Germline V gene data show CDR1 as SGHNT and CDR2 as YENEEA. J gave up 9 bases and V 5 bases, and 16 bases lay outside the gene matches. CDR3 loop: CASSPGTEGNYWQYF. CDR3 nucleotides: TGTGCCAGCAGCCCCGGGACAGAGGGCAACTACTGGCAGTACTTC.

This clonotype has more than one count but fewer than ten. This chain links TRBV15 with TRBJ2-1; D is perhaps TRBD2 (6 bases). The germline CDR1 and CDR2 sequences are LNHNV and YYDKDF (reference sequence). The germline V and J ends were trimmed by 3 bases and 4 bases, with 16 bases remaining between them. The CDR3 sequence is 16 residues long. The CDR3 DNA is TGTGCCACCAGCAGTCCGTCGGGGGAAGCTTACAATGAGCAGTTCTTC. It translates to CATSSPSGEAYNEQFF. Full variable domain (rest looked up from reference TRBV15 and TRBJ2-1): DAMVIQNPRYQVTQFGKPVTLSCSQTLNHNVMYWYQQKSSQAPKLLFHYYDKDFNNEADTPDNFQSRRPNTSFCFLDIRSPGLGDTAMYLCATSSPSGEAYNEQFFGPGTRLTVL.

This clonotype was seen at least ten times. V gene TRBV10-2 combines with J gene TRBJ2-7, with D maybe TRBD1 (6 bases). Trimming left V 6 bases short and J 0 bases short, with 18 bases between. The CDR3 is 16 residues long. Germline values: CDR1 WSHSY, CDR2 SAAADI. CDR3 sequence reads: CASRATGTNFSYEQYF. CDR3 sequence (DNA): TGCGCCAGCAGAGCCACAGGGACCAACTTCTCCTACGAGCAGTACTTC.

V and J are TRBV29-1 and TRBJ2-3; TRBD1 matches at 8 bases. V dropped 8 bases and J dropped 14; count of bases not matched to a gene: 12. The CDR3 runs 11 residues. The germline V gene encodes CDR1 SQVTM and CDR2 ANQGSEA. CDR3 loop: CSLTDRDRVYF. In nucleotides, the CDR3 is TGCAGCTTGACGGACAGGGATAGAGTGTATTTT.

On this clonotype: Possible read error: a much larger clone is one base away. The chain is built from TRBV29-1 and TRBJ1-2; possibly TRBD1 for D (6 bases). The CDR3 consists of 14 residues. In germline, CDR1 is SQVTM, CDR2 ANQGSEA. Trimming shortened V by 6 bases and J by 8 bases, and 22 bases separated the two germline ends. The CDR3 loop reads CSVNDRTGAGGYTF. The DNA for the CDR3 is TGCAGCGTCAACGACAGGACCGGGGCGGGAGGCTACACCTTC.

V gene TRBV4-1 combines with J gene TRBJ1-2, with a weak D call TRBD1 (5 bases). The CDR3 has 13 amino acids. V was cut by 7 bases and J by 3 bases, with 12 bases left in between. Germline-derived CDR1 and CDR2 are MGHRA and YSYEKL. The CDR3 loop reads CASNRGVHYGYTF. The CDR3 DNA reads as TGCGCCAGCAACCGGGGGGTCCACTATGGCTACACCTTC.

This clonotype has only one observation. This rearrangement joins TRBV11-1 to TRBJ2-1; TRBD1 might be the D (7 bases). The assigned J gene may be wrong: the sequence end matches TRBJ2-7 better. This CDR3 comprises 13 residues. Germline V gene sequence: CDR1 SGHAT, CDR2 FQDESV (reference sequence). The chain's CDR3 is CASGFGDSYEQYF. CDR3 DNA sequence: TGTGCAAGCGGGTTCGGGGACAGCTACGAGCAGTACTTC.

This clonotype has only a few counts. This may be a read error, as it is one base from a much larger clone. V and J are TRBV6-1 and TRBJ2-2, with D maybe TRBD1 (5 bases). CDR3 length: 16 residues. The germline gives CDR1 MNHNS, CDR2 SASEGT. CDR3 sequence reads: CASRQKQVTNTWELFF. The CDR3 coding sequence is TGTGCCAGCAGACAAAAACAGGTTACGAACACCTGGGAGCTGTTTTTT.

Notes on this clonotype: The missing conserved phenylalanine or tryptophan at the end of this CDR3 makes a read error likely. The V gene is TRBV5-1, the J gene TRBJ1-3, with D possibly TRBD1 on 6 matching bases. Germline CDR1 reads SGHRS; CDR2 reads YFSETQ. This CDR3 has 14 amino acids. CDR3 in amino acids: CARSLTGAGNTIYL. CDR3 nucleotides: TGCGCCAGAAGCTTGACAGGTGCTGGAAACACCATATATCTT.

Concerning this clonotype: A much larger clone is a single base away; this may be a read error. The chain couples TRBV6-4 to TRBJ2-1, with TRBD2 matching 11 bases. Trimming at V came to 8 bases and at J to 5 bases, leaving 8 bases not matched to a gene. The CDR3 totals 15 residues. Germline values: CDR1 MRHNA, CDR2 SNTAGT. The CDR3 DNA reads as TGTGCCAGCGGCCCGACTAGCGGGGATAACAATGAGCAGTTCTTC. It specifies CASGPTSGDNNEQFF.

With regard to this clonotype: A single base separates this from a much larger clone, so it may be a read error. The V call is TRBV10-3, the J call TRBJ2-4; the D is unclear. The V and J ends lost 4 bases and 3 bases respectively, with 16 bases between them. This CDR3 comprises 16 residues. The V gene's germline CDR1 is ENHRY and CDR2 SYGVKD. The CDR3 DNA sequence: TGTGCCATCAGTGCGGTGGAACCCGAGGTCAAAAACATTCAGTACTTC. Protein product: CAISAVEPEVKNIQYF.

This clonotype showed up many times. The J gene is TRBJ1-4, the V gene TRBV4-1; D gene ambiguous. The V and J ends lost 0 bases and 0 bases respectively, with 8 bases between them. Looked up from germline, CDR1 is MGHRA and CDR2 is YSYEKL. The CDR3 is made up of 16 amino acids. In DNA, the CDR3 is TGCGCCAGCAGCCAAGAAGGTACGGCAACTAATGAAAAACTGTTTTTT. Its protein product is CASSQEGTATNEKLFF.

This clonotype was detected ten times or more. The genes are TRBV12-3 or TRBV12-4 and TRBJ1-3, with D possibly matching TRBD1 (6 bases). The ends were cut back, 6 bases at V and 3 bases at J, with 18 bases in the middle. The CDR3 runs to 16 residues. The CDR3 loop reads CASRTKGGVVGNTIYF. In DNA, the CDR3 is TGTGCCAGCAGAACTAAAGGGGGAGTTGTTGGAAACACCATATATTTT.

V and J are TRBV7-3 and TRBJ2-1; the D gene is possibly TRBD2 (6 bases). The CDR3 has 14 amino acids. V lost 5 bases and J lost 9, with 17 bases in between. CDR1 is SGHTA, CDR2 FQGTGA, per germline. CDR3 region: CASSPARMGGEQFF. CDR3 bases: TGTGCCAGCAGCCCTGCACGAATGGGGGGTGAGCAGTTCTTC. Supplemented by reference TRBV7-3 and TRBJ2-1, the full variable domain reads GAGVSQTPSNKVTEKGKYVELRCDPISGHTALYWYRQSLGQGPEFLIYFQGTGAADDSGLPNDRFFAVRPEGSVSTLKIQRTERGDSAVYLCASSPARMGGEQFFGPGTRLTVL.

Turning to this clonotype: The conserved phenylalanine or tryptophan normally closing the CDR3 is absent here, so this likely arose from a read error. The rearrangement uses TRBV12-3 or TRBV12-4 and TRBJ1-2, with D maybe TRBD1 (5 bases). The germline V and J ends were trimmed by 3 bases and 4 bases, with 9 bases remaining between them. This CDR3 is built from 13 residues. The CDR3 DNA is TGTGCCAGCAGTTTGGACAAAATCTATGGCTACACCATC. Its translation is CASSLDKIYGYTI.

Notes on this clonotype: At one of its ends the junction is not consistent with the germline gene, which may arise from a read error. The rearrangement uses TRBV11-2 and TRBJ2-1; 7 bases align to TRBD1. CDR1 and CDR2 from the germline V gene are SGHAT and FQNNGV. CDR3 size: 17 residues. The DNA for the CDR3 is TGTGTCAGCAGCTTACGACCGGGACAGAGATCCTACAATGAGCGGTTCTTC. It yields the protein CVSSLRPGQRSYNERFF. Full variable domain (outside the CDR3, taken from reference TRBV11-2 and TRBJ2-1): EAGVAQSPRYKIIEKRQSVAFWCNPISGHATLYWYQQILGQGPKLLIQFQNNGVVDDSQLPKDRFSAERLKGVDSTLKIQPAKLEDSAVYLCVSSLRPGQRSYNERFFGPGTRLTVL.

This clonotype was seen a few times. A read error may account for a junction end that differs from germline. The chain links TRBV11-3 to TRBJ2-2; D may be TRBD2 (5 bases). Germline values: CDR1 SGHNT, CDR2 YENEEA. The CDR3 consists of 14 residues. Written as DNA, the CDR3 is TGTGCCAGCAGCTTAGCTGGGGTCACTGGGGAGCTATTTTTT. This gives the protein CASSLAGVTGELFF.

As to this clonotype: Here the CDR3 omits its conserved ending phenylalanine or tryptophan, so a read error is the likely source. The chain uses TRBV11-2 and TRBJ1-3; D gene uncertain. CDR1 is SGHAT, CDR2 FQNNGV, per germline. CDR3 length: 13 residues. The CDR3 region is CASSFPGGNTIYS. DNA of the CDR3: TGTGCCAGTAGCTTCCCCGGCGGGAACACCATATATTCT.

The V call is TRBV29-1, the J call TRBJ2-7; TRBD2 matches at 8 bases. This CDR3 contains 15 residues. J lost 1 base, V lost 5 bases, and 10 bases had no gene match. Germline lookup yields CDR1 SQVTM and CDR2 ANQGSEA. The CDR3, as DNA: TGCAGCGTTAAACCGACTAGCGTGAGTTCCTACGAGCAGTACTTC. This encodes CSVKPTSVSSYEQYF.